These T cell receptor beta chains were read from a single sample in a study of identical twins. TCRdb passed the 5' RACE reads through MiXCR, listing each CDR3 protein once. This table holds over 500,000 distinct CDR3 sequences, around 20% found once. These data were also reused for a study on T cells expressing NK-cell markers.

Specimen: CD4+ T cells sorted from blood. Source of these receptors: a woman under 30 in good health. CDR3s include the opening cysteine and the closing phenylalanine or tryptophan. The D gene is left open where the match is weak. Some rows mark clone size as missing; the rest say once, few, many or name a class of expanded clone.

NA | TRBJ1-2 | NA | TRBV5-1 | CASSEGGGYGYTF | TGCGCCAGCAGCGAAGGGGGAGGCTATGGCTACACCTTC
NA | TRBJ1-1 | NA | TRBV30 | CAWSPSYTEAFF | TGTGCCTGGAGCCCTTCGTACACTGAAGCTTTCTTT
NA | TRBJ1-5 | NA | TRBV7-2 | CASSKQGYQPQHF | TGTGCCAGCAGCAAGCAGGGGTATCAGCCCCAGCATTTT
NA | TRBJ2-1 | NA | TRBV12-5 | CASVPGYNEQFF | TGTGCTAGTGTCCCGGGCTACAATGAGCAGTTCTTC
NA | TRBJ1-1 | NA | TRBV6-1 | CASSRLWSNTEAFF | TGTGCCAGCAGCCGTCTTTGGTCTAACACTGAAGCTTTCTTT
NA | TRBJ1-1 | NA | TRBV6-6 | CASSPEGTEAFF | TGTGCCAGCAGTCCGGAGGGCACTGAAGCTTTCTTT
NA | TRBJ2-7 | TRBD2 | TRBV7-2 | CASSLGGNYEQYF | TGTGCCAGCAGCCTGGGAGGGAACTACGAGCAGTACTTC
many | TRBJ2-3 | NA | TRBV6-2/TRBV6-3 | CASSPNGDTQYF | TGTGCCAGCAGTCCCAACGGCGATACGCAGTATTTT
NA | TRBJ2-3 | NA | TRBV30 | CAWSLILGTDTQYF | TGTGCCTGGAGTTTAATCCTGGGCACAGATACGCAGTATTTT
many | TRBJ2-7 | NA | TRBV3-1 | CASSQRDPTYEQYF | TGTGCCAGCAGCCAAAGGGACCCTACCTACGAGCAGTACTTC
few | TRBJ1-6 | TRBD1 | TRBV12-3/TRBV12-4 | CASSWDRGSNSPLHF | TGTGCCAGCAGTTGGGACAGGGGAAGTAATTCACCCCTCCACTTT
few | TRBJ2-3 | NA | TRBV7-2 | CASSLMRYGQYF | TGTGCCAGCAGTCTAATGAGGTACGGGCAGTATTTT
NA | TRBJ2-5 | TRBD1 | TRBV18 | CAGTGHQETQYF | TGTGCCGGGACAGGGCACCAAGAGACCCAGTACTTC
NA | TRBJ1-2 | NA | TRBV12-3/TRBV12-4 | CASSFPPGGGYTF | TGTGCCAGCAGTTTTCCTCCGGGTGGAGGCTACACCTTC
NA | TRBJ1-2 | NA | TRBV3-1 | CASSRQQRGWGYTF | TGTGCCAGCAGTCGCCAACAGAGGGGATGGGGCTACACCTTC
few | TRBJ1-1 | NA | TRBV29-1 | CSVGGLTEFTEAFF | TGCAGCGTTGGGGGACTAACGGAATTCACTGAAGCTTTCTTT
NA | TRBJ1-2 | TRBD1 | TRBV12-3/TRBV12-4 | CASSTTGGDGYTF | TGTGCCAGCAGTACGACAGGGGGAGATGGCTACACCTTC
NA | TRBJ2-5 | NA | TRBV7-2 | CASSLSTGRETQYF | TGTGCCAGCAGCTTATCTACAGGGCGAGAGACCCAGTACTTC
NA | TRBJ2-7 | NA | TRBV30 | CAWSQAAYEQYF | TGTGCCTGGAGTCAGGCAGCCTACGAGCAGTACTTC
few | TRBJ2-7 | TRBD1 | TRBV12-5 | CASGLHSGTGKGYYEQYF | TGTGCTAGTGGCCTTCACTCCGGGACAGGCAAAGGGTACTACGAGCAGTACTTC
few | TRBJ1-5 | TRBD1 | TRBV7-2 | CASSLWDRGFSNQPQHF | TGTGCCAGCAGCTTATGGGACAGGGGGTTTAGCAATCAGCCCCAGCATTTT
NA | TRBJ1-1 | TRBD1 | TRBV6-4 | CASRGQGMTEAFF | TGTGCCAGCAGAGGACAGGGGATGACTGAAGCTTTCTTT
few | TRBJ2-1 | TRBD2 | TRBV24-1 | CATSDLPGRLSYNEQFF | TGTGCCACCAGTGATTTGCCCGGGAGGCTCTCCTACAATGAGCAGTTCTTC
NA | TRBJ2-5 | TRBD1 | TRBV4-1 | CASSHTTGFEETQYF | TGCGCCAGCAGCCATACGACAGGGTTCGAAGAGACCCAGTACTTC
NA | TRBJ2-5 | TRBD2 | TRBV5-1 | CASRLSRSGIRAETQYF | TGCGCCAGCAGGTTAAGCAGGAGCGGGATCAGGGCAGAGACCCAGTACTTC
NA | TRBJ1-1 | NA | TRBV9 | CASGSPGYTEAFF | TGTGCCAGCGGTTCTCCGGGCTACACTGAAGCTTTCTTT
few | TRBJ1-3 | NA | TRBV5-8 | CASSLQGGNTIYF | TGTGCCAGCAGCTTACAGGGAGGAAACACCATATATTTT
NA | TRBJ1-1 | NA | TRBV5-6 | CASRIAGPNTEAFF | TGTGCCAGCAGAATCGCCGGCCCGAACACTGAAGCTTTCTTT
NA | TRBJ2-1 | NA | TRBV10-3 | CAIMELNEQFF | TGTGCCATCATGGAGTTGAATGAGCAGTTCTTC
NA | TRBJ1-2 | NA | TRBV3-1 | CASSQSYGYTF | TGTGCCAGCAGCCAATCCTATGGCTACACCTTC
NA | TRBJ1-1 | NA | TRBV20-1 | CSALGLGTEAFF | TGCAGTGCTCTTGGGCTCGGCACTGAAGCTTTCTTT
NA | TRBJ2-3 | NA | TRBV3-1 | CASSHGPPSLDTQYF | TGTGCCAGCAGCCATGGGCCACCTAGCCTAGATACGCAGTATTTT
few | TRBJ2-3 | TRBD2 | TRBV20-1 | CSASESGGGDTQYF | TGCAGTGCTAGTGAAAGCGGGGGAGGAGATACGCAGTATTTT
NA | TRBJ1-6 | NA | TRBV5-1 | CASSSGMDSPLHF | TGCGCCAGCAGCTCCGGGATGGATTCACCCCTCCACTTT
NA | TRBJ2-3 | TRBD2 | TRBV2 | CASSLSGRADTQYF | TGTGCCAGCAGTTTAAGCGGGAGGGCAGATACGCAGTATTTT
NA | TRBJ2-3 | NA | TRBV7-2 | CASYVDLTSTDTQYF | TGTGCCAGTTATGTAGACTTAACTAGCACAGATACGCAGTATTTT
NA | TRBJ2-4 | NA | TRBV5-5 | CASMHTLNIQYF | TGTGCCAGCATGCACACCTTAAACATTCAGTACTTC
NA | TRBJ2-1 | TRBD2 | TRBV20-1 | CSIPTSGRYNEQFF | TGCAGTATCCCTACTAGCGGGCGATACAATGAGCAGTTCTTC
NA | TRBJ2-3 | TRBD2 | TRBV20-1 | CSARVGGGSTDTQYF | TGCAGTGCTAGAGTAGGCGGGGGGAGCACAGATACGCAGTATTTT
many | TRBJ1-2 | TRBD1 | TRBV7-8 | CASSLMGQGNYGYTF | TGTGCCAGCAGCTTAATGGGACAGGGGAACTATGGCTACACCTTC
NA | TRBJ2-5 | NA | TRBV9 | CASSVDPRVETQYF | TGTGCCAGCAGCGTAGACCCGAGGGTAGAGACCCAGTACTTC
many | TRBJ1-5 | NA | TRBV20-1 | CSASYLTSQPQHF | TGCAGTGCTTCTTACCTTACTAGTCAGCCCCAGCATTTT
few | TRBJ2-2 | TRBD2 | TRBV5-1 | CASRPTSGSTGELFF | TGCGCCAGCAGGCCTACTAGCGGAAGCACCGGGGAGCTGTTTTTT
NA | TRBJ1-2 | NA | TRBV20-1 | CSANQGSYGYTF | TGCAGTGCTAACCAGGGGAGCTATGGCTACACCTTC
NA | TRBJ2-7 | NA | TRBV20-1 | CSASSGKRAWNEQYF | TGCAGTGCTAGTTCTGGTAAGAGGGCCTGGAACGAGCAGTACTTC
NA | TRBJ1-6 | NA | TRBV13 | CASSLVGPHNSPLHF | TGTGCCAGCAGCTTAGTAGGACCCCATAATTCACCCCTCCACTTT
few | TRBJ2-7 | TRBD1 | TRBV10-3 | CAISDPGQGGTYEQYF | TGTGCCATCAGTGATCCCGGACAGGGGGGTACCTACGAGCAGTACTTC
few | TRBJ1-1 | NA | TRBV11-1 | CASRTGGGHTEAFF | TGTGCCAGCAGAACGGGAGGAGGGCACACTGAAGCTTTCTTT
NA | TRBJ1-1 | TRBD1 | TRBV25-1 | CASSEPEGQGGTEAFF | TGTGCCAGCAGTGAACCTGAAGGACAGGGAGGGACTGAAGCTTTCTTT
NA | TRBJ2-6 | NA | TRBV7-9 | CASSRIGWVGANVLTF | TGTGCCAGCAGCCGTATCGGGTGGGTTGGGGCCAACGTCCTGACTTTC
NA | TRBJ1-5 | NA | TRBV27 | CASSFQQGGQPQHF | TGTGCCAGCAGTTTCCAACAGGGAGGGCAGCCCCAGCATTTT